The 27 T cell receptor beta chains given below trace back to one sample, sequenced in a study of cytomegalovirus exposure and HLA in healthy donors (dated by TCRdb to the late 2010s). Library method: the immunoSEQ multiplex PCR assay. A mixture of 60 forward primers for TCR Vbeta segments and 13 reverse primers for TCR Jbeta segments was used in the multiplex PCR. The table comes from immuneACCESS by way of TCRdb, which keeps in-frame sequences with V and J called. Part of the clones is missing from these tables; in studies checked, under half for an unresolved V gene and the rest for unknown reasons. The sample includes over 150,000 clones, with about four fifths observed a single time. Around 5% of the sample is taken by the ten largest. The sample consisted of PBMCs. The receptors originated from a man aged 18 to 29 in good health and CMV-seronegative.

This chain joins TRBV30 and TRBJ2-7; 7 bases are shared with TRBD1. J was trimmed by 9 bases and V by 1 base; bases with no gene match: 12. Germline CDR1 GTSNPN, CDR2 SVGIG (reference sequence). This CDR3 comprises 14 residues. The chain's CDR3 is CAWSGVGQNTPQYF. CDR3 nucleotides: TGTGCCTGGAGTGGGGTGGGACAGAACACGCCGCAGTACTTC.

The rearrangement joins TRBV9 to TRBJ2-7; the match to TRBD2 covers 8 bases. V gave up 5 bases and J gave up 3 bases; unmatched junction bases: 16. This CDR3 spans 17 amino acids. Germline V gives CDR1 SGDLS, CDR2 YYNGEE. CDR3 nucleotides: TGTGCCAGCAGTCCCCGAGGAGCGGGAGTACTTCTCTACGAGCAGTACTTC. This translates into CASSPRGAGVLLYEQYF. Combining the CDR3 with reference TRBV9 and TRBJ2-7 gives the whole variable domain DSGVTQTPKHLITATGQRVTLRCSPRSGDLSVYWYQQSLDQGLQFLIQYYNGEERAKGNILERFSAQQFPDLHSELNLSSLELGDSALYFCASSPRGAGVLLYEQYFGPGTRLTVT.

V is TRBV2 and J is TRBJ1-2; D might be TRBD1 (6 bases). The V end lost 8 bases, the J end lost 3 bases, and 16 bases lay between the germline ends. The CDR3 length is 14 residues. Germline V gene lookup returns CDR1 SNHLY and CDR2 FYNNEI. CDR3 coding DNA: TGTGCCAGCCCTGGGGGTGGACAGTACTATGGCTACACCTTC. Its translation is CASPGGGQYYGYTF.

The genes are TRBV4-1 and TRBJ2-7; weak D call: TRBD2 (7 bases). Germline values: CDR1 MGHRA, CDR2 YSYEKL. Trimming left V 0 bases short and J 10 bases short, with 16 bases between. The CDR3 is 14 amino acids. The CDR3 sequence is CASSQDRGGGHQYF. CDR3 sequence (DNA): TGCGCCAGCAGCCAAGATAGGGGCGGGGGCCATCAGTACTTC.

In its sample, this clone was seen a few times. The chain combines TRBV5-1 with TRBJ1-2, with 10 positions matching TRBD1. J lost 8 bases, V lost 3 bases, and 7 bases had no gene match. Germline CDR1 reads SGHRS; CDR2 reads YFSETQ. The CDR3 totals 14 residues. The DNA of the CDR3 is TGCGCCAGCAGCTCTCAGACAGGGGGCGCAGGCTACACCTTC. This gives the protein CASSSQTGGAGYTF.

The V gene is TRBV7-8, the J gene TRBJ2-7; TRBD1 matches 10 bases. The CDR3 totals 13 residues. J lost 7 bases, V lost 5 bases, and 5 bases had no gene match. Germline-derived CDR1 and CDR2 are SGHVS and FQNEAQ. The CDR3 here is CASSTDRGREQYF. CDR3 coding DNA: TGTGCCAGCAGCACCGACAGGGGGCGAGAGCAGTACTTC.

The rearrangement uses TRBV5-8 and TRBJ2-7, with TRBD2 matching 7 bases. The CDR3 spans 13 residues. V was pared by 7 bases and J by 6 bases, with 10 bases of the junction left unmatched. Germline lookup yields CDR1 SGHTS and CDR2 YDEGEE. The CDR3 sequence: CASEGRGLIEQYF. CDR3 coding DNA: TGTGCCAGCGAGGGGAGGGGTTTGATCGAGCAGTACTTC.

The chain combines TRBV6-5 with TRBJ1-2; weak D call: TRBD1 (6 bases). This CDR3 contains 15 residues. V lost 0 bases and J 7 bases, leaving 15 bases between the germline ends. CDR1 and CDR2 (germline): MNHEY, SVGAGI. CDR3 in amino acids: CASSYSRRDISGYTF. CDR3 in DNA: TGTGCCAGCAGTTACTCACGTAGGGACATTTCTGGCTACACCTTC.

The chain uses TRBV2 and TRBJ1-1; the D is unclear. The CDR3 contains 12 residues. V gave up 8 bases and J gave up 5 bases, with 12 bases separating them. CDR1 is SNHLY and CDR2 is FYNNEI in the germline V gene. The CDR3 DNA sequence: TGTGCCAGCCCATCGGGAAGGACTGAAGCTTTCTTT. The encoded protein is CASPSGRTEAFF.

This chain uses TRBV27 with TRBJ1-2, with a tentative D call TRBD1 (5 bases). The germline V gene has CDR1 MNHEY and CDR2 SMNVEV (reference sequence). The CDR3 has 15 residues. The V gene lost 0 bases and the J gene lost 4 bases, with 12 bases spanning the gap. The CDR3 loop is CASSLSPDSSYGYTF. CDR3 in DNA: TGTGCCAGCAGTTTATCCCCTGACAGCTCCTATGGCTACACCTTC.

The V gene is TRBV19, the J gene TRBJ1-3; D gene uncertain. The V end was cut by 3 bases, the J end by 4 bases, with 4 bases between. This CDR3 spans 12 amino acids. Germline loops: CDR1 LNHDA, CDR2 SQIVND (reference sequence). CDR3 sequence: CASSISGNTIYF. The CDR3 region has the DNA TGTGCCAGTAGTATCTCGGGAAACACCATATATTTT.

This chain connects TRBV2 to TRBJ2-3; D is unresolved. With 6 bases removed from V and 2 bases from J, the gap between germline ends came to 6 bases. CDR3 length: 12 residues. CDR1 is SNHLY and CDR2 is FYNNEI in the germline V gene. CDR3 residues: CASRSNTDTQYF. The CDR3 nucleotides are TGTGCCAGCAGGTCTAACACAGATACGCAGTATTTT.

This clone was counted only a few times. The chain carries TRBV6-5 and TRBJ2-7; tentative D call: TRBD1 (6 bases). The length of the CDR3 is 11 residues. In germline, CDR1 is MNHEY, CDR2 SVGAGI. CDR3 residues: CSTGISYEQYF. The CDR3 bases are TGTTCTACAGGGATCTCCTACGAGCAGTACTTC.

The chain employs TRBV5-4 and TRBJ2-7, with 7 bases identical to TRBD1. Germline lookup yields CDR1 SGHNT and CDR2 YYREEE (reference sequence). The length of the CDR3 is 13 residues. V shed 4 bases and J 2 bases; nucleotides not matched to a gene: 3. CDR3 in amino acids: CASSRDRPYEQYF. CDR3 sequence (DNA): TGTGCCAGCAGCAGGGACAGACCCTACGAGCAGTACTTC.

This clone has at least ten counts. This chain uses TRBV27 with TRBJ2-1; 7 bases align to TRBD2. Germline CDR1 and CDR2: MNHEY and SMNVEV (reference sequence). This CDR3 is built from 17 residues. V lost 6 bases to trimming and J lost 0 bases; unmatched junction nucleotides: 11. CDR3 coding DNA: TGTGCCAGCAGCTCCGGTGGGGGGGGAAGCTCCTACAATGAGCAGTTCTTC. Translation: CASSSGGGGSSYNEQFF.

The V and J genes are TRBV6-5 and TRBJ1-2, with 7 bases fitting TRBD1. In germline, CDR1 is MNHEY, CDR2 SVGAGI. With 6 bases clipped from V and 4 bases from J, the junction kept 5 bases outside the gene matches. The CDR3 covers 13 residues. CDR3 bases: TGTGCCAGCAGCAACTCAGGGGGCTATGGCTACACCTTC. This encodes CASSNSGGYGYTF.

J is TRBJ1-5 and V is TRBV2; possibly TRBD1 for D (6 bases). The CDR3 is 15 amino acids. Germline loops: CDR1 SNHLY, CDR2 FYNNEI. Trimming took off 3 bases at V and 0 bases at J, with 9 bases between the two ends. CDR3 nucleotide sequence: TGTGCCAGCAGTGATGGGGGCGATAGCAATCAGCCCCAGCATTTT. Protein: CASSDGGDSNQPQHF.

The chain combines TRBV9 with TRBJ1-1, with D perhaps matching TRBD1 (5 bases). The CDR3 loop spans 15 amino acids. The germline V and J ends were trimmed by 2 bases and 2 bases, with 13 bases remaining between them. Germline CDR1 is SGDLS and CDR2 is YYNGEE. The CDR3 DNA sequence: TGTGCCAGCAGCGTGATCGACAGCACTAACACTGAAGCTTTCTTT. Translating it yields CASSVIDSTNTEAFF.

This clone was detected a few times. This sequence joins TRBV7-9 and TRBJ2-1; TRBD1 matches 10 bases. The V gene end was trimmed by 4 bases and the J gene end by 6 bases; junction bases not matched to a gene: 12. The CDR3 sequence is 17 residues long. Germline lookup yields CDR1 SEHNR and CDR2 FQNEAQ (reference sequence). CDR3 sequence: CASSYPAGTGVINEQFF. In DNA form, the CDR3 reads TGTGCCAGCAGCTACCCTGCCGGGACAGGGGTTATCAATGAGCAGTTCTTC.

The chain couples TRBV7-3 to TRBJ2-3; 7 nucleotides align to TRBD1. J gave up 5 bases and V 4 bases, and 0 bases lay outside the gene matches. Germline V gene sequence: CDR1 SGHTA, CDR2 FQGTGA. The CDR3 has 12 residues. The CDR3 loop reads CASSSGGDTQYF. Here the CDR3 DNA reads TGTGCCAGCAGCTCAGGGGGAGATACGCAGTATTTT.

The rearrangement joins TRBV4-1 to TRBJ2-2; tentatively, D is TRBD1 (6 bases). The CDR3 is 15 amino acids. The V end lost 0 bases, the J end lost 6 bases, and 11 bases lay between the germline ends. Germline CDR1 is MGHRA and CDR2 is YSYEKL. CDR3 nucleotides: TGCGCCAGCAGCCAAGAGGGGGCAGTCCCCGGGGAGCTGTTTTTT. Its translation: CASSQEGAVPGELFF.

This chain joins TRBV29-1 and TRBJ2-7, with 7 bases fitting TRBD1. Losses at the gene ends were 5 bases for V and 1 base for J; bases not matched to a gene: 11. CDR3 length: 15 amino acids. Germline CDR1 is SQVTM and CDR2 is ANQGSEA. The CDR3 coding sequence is TGCAGCGTTCAGGGACAGCTACAGACATCCTACGAGCAGTACTTC. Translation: CSVQGQLQTSYEQYF.

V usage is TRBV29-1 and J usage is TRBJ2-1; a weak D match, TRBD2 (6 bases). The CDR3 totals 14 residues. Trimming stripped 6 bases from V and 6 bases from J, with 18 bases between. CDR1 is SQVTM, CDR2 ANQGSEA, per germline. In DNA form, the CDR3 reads TGCAGCGTCAGCCGGCAAAGGGGAGGCAATGAGCAGTTCTTC. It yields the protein CSVSRQRGGNEQFF.

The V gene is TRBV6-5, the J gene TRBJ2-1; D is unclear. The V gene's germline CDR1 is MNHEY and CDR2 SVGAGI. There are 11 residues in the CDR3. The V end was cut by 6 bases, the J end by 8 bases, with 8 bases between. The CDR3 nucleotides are TGTGCCAGCAGCTTCCTCTATGAGCAGTTCTTC. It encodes CASSFLYEQFF.

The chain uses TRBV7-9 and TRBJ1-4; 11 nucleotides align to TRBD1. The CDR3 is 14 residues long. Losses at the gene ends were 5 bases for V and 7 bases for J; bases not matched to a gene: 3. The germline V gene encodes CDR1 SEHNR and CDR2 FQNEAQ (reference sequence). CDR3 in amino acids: CASSPGTGGEKLFF. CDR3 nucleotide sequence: TGTGCCAGCAGCCCCGGGACAGGGGGTGAAAAACTGTTTTTT.

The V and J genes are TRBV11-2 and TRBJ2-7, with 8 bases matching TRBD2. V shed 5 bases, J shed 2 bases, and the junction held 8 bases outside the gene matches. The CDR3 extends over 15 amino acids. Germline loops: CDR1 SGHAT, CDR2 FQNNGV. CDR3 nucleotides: TGTGCCAGCAGCCGCGGGCGGGGGGCCGCCTACGAGCAGTACTTC. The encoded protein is CASSRGRGAAYEQYF. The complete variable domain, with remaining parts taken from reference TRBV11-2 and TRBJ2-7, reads EAGVAQSPRYKIIEKRQSVAFWCNPISGHATLYWYQQILGQGPKLLIQFQNNGVVDDSQLPKDRFSAERLKGVDSTLKIQPAKLEDSAVYLCASSRGRGAAYEQYFGPGTRLTVT.

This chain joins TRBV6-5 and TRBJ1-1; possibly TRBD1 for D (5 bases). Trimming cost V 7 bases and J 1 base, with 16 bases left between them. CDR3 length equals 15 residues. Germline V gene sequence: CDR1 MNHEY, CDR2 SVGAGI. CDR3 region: CASNLQAGGNTEAFF. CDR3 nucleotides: TGTGCCAGCAATTTACAGGCAGGCGGGAACACTGAAGCTTTCTTT.